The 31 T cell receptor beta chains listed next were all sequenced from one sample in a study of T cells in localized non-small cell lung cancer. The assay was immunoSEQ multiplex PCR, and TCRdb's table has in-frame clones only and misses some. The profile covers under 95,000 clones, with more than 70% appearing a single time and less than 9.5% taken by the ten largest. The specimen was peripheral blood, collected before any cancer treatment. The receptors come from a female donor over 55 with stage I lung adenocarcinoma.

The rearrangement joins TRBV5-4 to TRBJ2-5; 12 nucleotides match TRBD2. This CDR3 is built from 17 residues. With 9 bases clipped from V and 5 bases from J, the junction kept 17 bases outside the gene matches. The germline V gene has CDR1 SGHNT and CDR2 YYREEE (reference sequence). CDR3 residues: CATSKPTSGGQGETQYF. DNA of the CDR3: TGTGCCACCTCAAAACCGACTAGCGGGGGTCAGGGGGAGACCCAGTACTTC.

The CDR3 DNA reads TGTGCCTGGACGGGGATATCACCCCTCCACTTT. Translating gives CAWTGISPLHF. V usage is TRBV30 and J usage is TRBJ1-6; D remains ambiguous. This CDR3 comprises 11 residues. Germline V gene lookup returns CDR1 GTSNPN and CDR2 SVGIG (reference sequence). Between the trimmed V and J ends, which lost 4 bases and 10 bases, there was a span of 8 bases.

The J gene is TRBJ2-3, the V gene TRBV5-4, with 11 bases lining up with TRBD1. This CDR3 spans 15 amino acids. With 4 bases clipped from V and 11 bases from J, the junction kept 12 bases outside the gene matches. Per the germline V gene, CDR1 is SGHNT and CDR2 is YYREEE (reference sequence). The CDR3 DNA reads TGTGCCAGCAGCCCCCCCGGACAGGGGGCGGGTGGGCAGTATTTT. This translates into CASSPPGQGAGGQYF.

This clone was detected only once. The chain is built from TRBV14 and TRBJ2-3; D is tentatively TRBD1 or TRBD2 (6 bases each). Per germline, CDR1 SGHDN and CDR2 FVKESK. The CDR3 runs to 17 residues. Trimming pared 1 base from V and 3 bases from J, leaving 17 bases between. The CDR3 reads CASSQGRRQGRTDTQYF. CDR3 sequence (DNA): TGTGCCAGCAGCCAAGGTCGCCGGCAGGGGAGGACAGATACGCAGTATTTT. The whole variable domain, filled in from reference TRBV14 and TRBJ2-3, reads EAGVTQFPSHSVIEKGQTVTLRCDPISGHDNLYWYRRVMGKEIKFLLHFVKESKQDESGMPNNRFLAERTGGTYSTLKVQPAELEDSGVYFCASSQGRRQGRTDTQYFGPGTRLTVL.

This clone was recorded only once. CDR3 bases: TGTGCCAGCAGCTGGCGAGAGCCTTCCTACGGCACTGAAGCTTTCTTT. Its protein is CASSWREPSYGTEAFF. This chain uses TRBV7-2 with TRBJ1-1; D is unresolved. The CDR3 consists of 16 residues. Trimming shortened V by 4 bases and J by 4 bases, and 19 bases separated the two germline ends. In germline, CDR1 is SGHTA, CDR2 FQGNSA.

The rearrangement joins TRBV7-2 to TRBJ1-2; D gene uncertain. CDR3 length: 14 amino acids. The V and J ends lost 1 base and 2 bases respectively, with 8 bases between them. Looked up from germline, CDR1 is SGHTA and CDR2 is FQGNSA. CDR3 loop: CASSLGEGNYGYTF. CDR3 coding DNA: TGTGCCAGCAGCTTAGGCGAGGGAAACTATGGCTACACCTTC.

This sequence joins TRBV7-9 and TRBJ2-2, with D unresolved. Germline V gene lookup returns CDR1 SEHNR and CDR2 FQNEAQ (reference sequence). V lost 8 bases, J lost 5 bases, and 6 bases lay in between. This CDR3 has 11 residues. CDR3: CASSSTGELFF. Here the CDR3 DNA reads TGTGCCAGCTCTTCGACCGGGGAGCTGTTTTTT.

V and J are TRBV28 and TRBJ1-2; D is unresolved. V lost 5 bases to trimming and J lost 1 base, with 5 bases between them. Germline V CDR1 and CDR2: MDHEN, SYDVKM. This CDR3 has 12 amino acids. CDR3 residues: CASSRVNYGYTF. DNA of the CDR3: TGTGCCAGCAGTAGGGTTAACTATGGCTACACCTTC.

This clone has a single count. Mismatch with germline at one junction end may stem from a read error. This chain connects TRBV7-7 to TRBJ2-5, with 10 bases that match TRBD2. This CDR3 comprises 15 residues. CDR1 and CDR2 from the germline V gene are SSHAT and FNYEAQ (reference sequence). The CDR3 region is CASSPSGRGQETQYF. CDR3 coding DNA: TGTGCTAGCAGCCCCAGCGGGAGGGGCCAAGAGACCCAGTACTTC.

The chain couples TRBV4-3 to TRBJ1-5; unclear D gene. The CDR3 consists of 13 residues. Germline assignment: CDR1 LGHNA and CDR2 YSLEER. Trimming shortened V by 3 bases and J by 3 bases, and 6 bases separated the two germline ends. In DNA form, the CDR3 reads TGCGCCAGCAGCCAGGTGTACAATCAGCCCCAGCATTTT. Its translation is CASSQVYNQPQHF.

The CDR3 DNA follows: TGCGCCAGCAGCCAAGATGGCGGGGCAGCGAACACTGAAGCTTTCTTT. Translated, it gives CASSQDGGAANTEAFF. The rearrangement links TRBV4-3 to TRBJ1-1, with D perhaps matching TRBD1 (5 bases). Germline CDR1 LGHNA, CDR2 YSLEER. The CDR3 sequence is 16 residues long. V lost 0 bases, J lost 1 base, and 12 bases lay in between.

CDR3: CASSIDSGTGRTQYF. The CDR3, as DNA: TGTGCCAGCAGTATTGATTCCGGGACAGGGAGGACCCAGTACTTC. The chain carries TRBV6-5 and TRBJ2-5, with 9 positions matching TRBD1. This CDR3 is built from 15 residues. Trimming took 5 bases from V and 7 from J; bases not matched to a gene: 11. Germline CDR1 is MNHEY and CDR2 is SVGAGI.

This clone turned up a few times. The CDR3 protein is CASSPGQGVYTEAFF. CDR3 nucleotide sequence: TGTGCCAGTAGTCCGGGACAGGGAGTTTACACTGAAGCTTTCTTT. The V call is TRBV19, the J call TRBJ1-1; 9 bases agree with TRBD1. J was trimmed by 3 bases and V by 5 bases; bases with no gene match: 7. CDR1 is LNHDA, CDR2 SQIVND, per germline (reference sequence). CDR3 length: 15 amino acids.

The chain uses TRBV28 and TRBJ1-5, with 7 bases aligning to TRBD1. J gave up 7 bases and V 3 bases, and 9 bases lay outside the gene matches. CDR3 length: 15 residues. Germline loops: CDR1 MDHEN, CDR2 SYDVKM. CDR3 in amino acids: CASSFQSTGKQPQHF. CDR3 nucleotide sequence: TGTGCCAGCAGTTTCCAATCGACAGGGAAGCAGCCCCAGCATTTT. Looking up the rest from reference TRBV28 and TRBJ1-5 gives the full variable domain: DVKVTQSSRYLVKRTGEKVFLECVQDMDHENMFWYRQDPGLGLRLIYFSYDVKMKEKGDIPEGYSVSREKKERFSLILESASTNQTSMYLCASSFQSTGKQPQHFGDGTRLSIL.

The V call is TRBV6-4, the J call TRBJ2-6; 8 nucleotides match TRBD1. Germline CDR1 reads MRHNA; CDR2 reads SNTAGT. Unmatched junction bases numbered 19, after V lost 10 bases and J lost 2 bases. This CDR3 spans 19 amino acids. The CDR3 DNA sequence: TGTGCCACTCCCTCTTCCGGACAGGGCTTTAGCGCTGGGGCCAACGTCCTGACTTTC. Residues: CATPSSGQGFSAGANVLTF.

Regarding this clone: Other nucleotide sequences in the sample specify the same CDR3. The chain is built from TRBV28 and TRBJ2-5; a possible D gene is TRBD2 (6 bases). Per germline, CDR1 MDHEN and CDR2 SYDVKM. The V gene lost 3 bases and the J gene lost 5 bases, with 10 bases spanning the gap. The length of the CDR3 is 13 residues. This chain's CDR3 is CASSLGGEETQYF. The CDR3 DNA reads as TGTGCCAGCAGTTTGGGGGGTGAGGAGACCCAGTACTTC.

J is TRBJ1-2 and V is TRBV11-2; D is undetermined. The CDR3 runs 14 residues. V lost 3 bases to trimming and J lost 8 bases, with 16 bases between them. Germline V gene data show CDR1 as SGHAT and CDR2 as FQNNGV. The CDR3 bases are TGTGCCAGCAGCTTCTCGGGCCTAGGAGGCGGCTACACCTTC. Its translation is CASSFSGLGGGYTF.

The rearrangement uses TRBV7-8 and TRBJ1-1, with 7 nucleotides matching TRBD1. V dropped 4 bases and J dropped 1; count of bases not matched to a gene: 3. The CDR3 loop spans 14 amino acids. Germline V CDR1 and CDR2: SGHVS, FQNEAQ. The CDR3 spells CASSSGQRNTEAFF. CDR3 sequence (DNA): TGTGCCAGCAGCTCGGGACAGAGGAACACTGAAGCTTTCTTT.

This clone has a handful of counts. The CDR3 DNA follows: TGTGCCAGCAGCCTGCAGGGAGCTAGCTACACCTTC. It translates to CASSLQGASYTF. The chain uses TRBV14 and TRBJ1-2; TRBD1 is a possible D gene (5 bases). Germline V gives CDR1 SGHDN, CDR2 FVKESK. The V end was cut by 4 bases, the J end by 9 bases, with 12 bases between. The CDR3 has 12 amino acids.

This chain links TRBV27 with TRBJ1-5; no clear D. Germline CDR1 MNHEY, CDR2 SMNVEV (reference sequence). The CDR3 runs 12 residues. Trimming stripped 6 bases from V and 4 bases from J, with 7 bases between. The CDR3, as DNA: TGTGCCAGCAGCCGAAGAAATCAGCCCCAGCATTTT. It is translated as CASSRRNQPQHF.

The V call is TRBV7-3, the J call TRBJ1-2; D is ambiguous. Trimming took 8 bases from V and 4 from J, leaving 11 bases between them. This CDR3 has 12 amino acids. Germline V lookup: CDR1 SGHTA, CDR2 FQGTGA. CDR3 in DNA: TGTGCCAGCCATCCACACATCTATGGCTACACCTTC. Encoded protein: CASHPHIYGYTF.

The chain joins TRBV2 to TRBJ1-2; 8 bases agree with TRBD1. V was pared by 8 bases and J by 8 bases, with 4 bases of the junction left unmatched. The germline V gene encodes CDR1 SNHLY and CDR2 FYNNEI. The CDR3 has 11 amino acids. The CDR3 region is CASQGAQGYTF. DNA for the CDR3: TGTGCCAGCCAGGGGGCGCAGGGCTACACCTTC.

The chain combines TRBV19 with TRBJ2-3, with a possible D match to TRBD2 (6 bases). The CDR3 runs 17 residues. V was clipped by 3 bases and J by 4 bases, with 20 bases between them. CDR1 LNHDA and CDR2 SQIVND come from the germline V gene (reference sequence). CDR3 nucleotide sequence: TGTGCCAGTAGTATTTATGGCACAAGTGGAGGGGCAGATACGCAGTATTTT. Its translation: CASSIYGTSGGADTQYF.

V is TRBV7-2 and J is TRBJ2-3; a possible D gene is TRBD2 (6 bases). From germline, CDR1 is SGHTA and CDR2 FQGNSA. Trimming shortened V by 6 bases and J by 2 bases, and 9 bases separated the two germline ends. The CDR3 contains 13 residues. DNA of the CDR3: TGTGCCAGCAGACGGGACTTCACAGATACGCAGTATTTT. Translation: CASRRDFTDTQYF.

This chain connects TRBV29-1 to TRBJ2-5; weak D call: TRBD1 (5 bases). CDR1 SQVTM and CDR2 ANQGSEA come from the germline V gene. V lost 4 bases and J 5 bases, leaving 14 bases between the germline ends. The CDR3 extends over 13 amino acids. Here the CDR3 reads CSVAGRVKETQYF. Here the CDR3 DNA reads TGCAGCGTTGCAGGCAGGGTAAAGGAGACCCAGTACTTC. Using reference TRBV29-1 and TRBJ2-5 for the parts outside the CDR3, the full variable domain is SAVISQKPSRDICQRGTSLTIQCQVDSQVTMMFWYRQQPGQSLTLIATANQGSEATYESGFVIDKFPISRPNLTFSTLTVSNMSPEDSSIYLCSVAGRVKETQYFGPGTRLLVL.

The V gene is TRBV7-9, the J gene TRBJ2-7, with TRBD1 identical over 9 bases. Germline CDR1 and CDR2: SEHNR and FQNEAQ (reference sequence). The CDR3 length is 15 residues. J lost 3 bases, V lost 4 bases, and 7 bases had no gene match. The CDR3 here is CASSSGTGRGYEQYF. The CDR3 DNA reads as TGTGCCAGCAGCTCTGGGACAGGGAGAGGCTACGAGCAGTACTTC.

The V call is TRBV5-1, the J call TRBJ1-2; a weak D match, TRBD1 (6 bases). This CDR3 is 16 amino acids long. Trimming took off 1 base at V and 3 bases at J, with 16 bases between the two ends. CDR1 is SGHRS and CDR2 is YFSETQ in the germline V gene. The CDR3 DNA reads TGCGCCAGCAGCTTGTGGGGGGGCAACTCCGACTATGGCTACACCTTC. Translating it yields CASSLWGGNSDYGYTF.

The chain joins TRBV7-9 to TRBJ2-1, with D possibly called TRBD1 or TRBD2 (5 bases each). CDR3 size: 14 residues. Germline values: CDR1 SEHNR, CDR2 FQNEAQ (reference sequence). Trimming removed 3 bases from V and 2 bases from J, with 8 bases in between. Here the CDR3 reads CASSFGTPYNEQFF. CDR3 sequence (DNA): TGTGCCAGCAGCTTTGGGACGCCCTACAATGAGCAGTTCTTC.

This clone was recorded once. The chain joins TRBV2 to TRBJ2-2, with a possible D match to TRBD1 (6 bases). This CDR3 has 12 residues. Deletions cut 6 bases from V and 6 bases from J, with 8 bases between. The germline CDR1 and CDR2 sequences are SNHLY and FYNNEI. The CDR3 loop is CASRDSPGELFF. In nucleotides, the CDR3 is TGTGCCAGCAGGGACAGTCCCGGGGAGCTGTTTTTT.

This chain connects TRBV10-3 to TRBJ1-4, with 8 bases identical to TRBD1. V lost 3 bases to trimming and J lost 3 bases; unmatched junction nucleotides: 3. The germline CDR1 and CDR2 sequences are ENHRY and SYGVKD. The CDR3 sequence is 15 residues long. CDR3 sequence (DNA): TGTGCCATCAGTGACAGGGGGCGGGCTAATGAAAAACTGTTTTTT. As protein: CAISDRGRANEKLFF.

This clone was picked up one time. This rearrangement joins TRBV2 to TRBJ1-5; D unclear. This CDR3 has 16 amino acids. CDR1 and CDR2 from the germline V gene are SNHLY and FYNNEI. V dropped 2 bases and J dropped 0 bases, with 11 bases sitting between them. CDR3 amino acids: CASSEIGYPSNQPQHF. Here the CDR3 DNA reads TGTGCCAGCAGTGAAATTGGGTACCCTAGCAATCAGCCCCAGCATTTT.